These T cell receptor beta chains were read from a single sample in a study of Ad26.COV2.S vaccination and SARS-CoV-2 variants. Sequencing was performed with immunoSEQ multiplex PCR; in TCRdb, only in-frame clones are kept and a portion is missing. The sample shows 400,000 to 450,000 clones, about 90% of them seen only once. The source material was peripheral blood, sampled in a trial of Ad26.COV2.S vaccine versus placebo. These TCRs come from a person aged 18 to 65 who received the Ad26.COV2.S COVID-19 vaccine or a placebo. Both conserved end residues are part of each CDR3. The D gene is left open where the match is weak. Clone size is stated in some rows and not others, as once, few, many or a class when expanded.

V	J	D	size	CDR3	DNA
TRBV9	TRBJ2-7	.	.	CASSVAGGREQYF	TGTGCCAGCAGCGTAGCGGGGGGCCGGGAGCAGTACTTC
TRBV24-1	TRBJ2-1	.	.	CATSDLGEEFGEQFF	TGTGCCACCAGTGATTTGGGGGAGGAGTTCGGTGAGCAGTTCTTC
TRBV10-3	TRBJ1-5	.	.	CAIRTPGPGQPQHF	TGTGCCATCAGGACCCCGGGGCCGGGTCAGCCCCAGCATTTT
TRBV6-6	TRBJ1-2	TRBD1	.	CASSDRGSVGYTF	TGTGCCAGCAGTGACAGGGGATCCGTAGGCTACACCTTC
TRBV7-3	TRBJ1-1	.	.	CASSQTPGTEAFF	TGTGCCAGCAGCCAAACACCTGGCACTGAAGCTTTCTTT
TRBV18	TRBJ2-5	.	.	CASSPPEETQYF	TGTGCCAGCTCACCACCCGAAGAGACCCAGTACTTC
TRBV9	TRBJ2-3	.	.	CASSAGEGELADTQYF	TGTGCCAGCAGCGCAGGCGAAGGGGAACTTGCAGATACGCAGTATTTT
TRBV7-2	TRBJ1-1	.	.	CASSFGNTEAFF	TGTGCCAGCAGCTTCGGGAATACTGAAGCTTTCTTT
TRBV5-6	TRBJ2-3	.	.	CASTFGYRDTDTQYF	TGTGCCAGCACCTTCGGTTACAGGGACACAGATACGCAGTATTTT
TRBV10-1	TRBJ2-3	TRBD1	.	CASSEQGATDTQYF	TGCGCCAGCAGTGAACAGGGGGCTACAGATACGCAGTATTTT
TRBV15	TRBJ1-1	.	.	CATSRPGGGEAFF	TGTGCCACCAGCAGACCCGGCGGGGGTGAAGCTTTCTTT
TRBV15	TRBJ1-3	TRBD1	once	CATSSKSDTRTGLDGNTIYF	TGTGCCACCAGCTCCAAGTCTGACACTCGGACAGGTCTGGATGGAAACACCATATATTTT
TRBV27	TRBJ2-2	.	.	CASSLGGNGELFF	TGTGCCAGCAGTTTGGGGGGAAACGGGGAGCTGTTTTTT
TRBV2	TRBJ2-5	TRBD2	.	CASSEVASGPGTQYF	TGTGCCAGCAGTGAGGTGGCTAGCGGTCCGGGGACCCAGTACTTC